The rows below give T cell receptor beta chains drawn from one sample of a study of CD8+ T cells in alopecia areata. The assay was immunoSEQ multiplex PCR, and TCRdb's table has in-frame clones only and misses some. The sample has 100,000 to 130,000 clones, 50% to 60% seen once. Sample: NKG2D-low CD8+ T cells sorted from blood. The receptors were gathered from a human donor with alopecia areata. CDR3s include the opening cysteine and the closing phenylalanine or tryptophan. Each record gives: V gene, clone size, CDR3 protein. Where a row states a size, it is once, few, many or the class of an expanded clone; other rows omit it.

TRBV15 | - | CATSREKRTGTSGYEQYF
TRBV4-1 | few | CASSQGISPDTQYF
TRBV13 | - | CASSLDRLAGVVSYNEQFF
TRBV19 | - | CASSLPGDGYTF
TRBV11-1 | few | CASSCRNHNTEAFF
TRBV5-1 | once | CASSPGGAFGNQPQHF
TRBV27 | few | CASVGSQPGGVGTQYF
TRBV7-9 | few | CASSLGQSLGYEQYF
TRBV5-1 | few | CASKQGGSRNEQFF
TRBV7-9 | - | CASSQGTGAEQYF